Listed here are 27 T cell receptor beta chains from one sample, sequenced in a study of CD4+ T cells in melanoma. Method: immunoSEQ multiplex PCR; TCRdb's copy keeps in-frame clones and lacks some. The repertoire holds tens of thousands of clones, with around four fifths as singletons. These TCRs come from a human donor with melanoma.

CDR3 region: CASGMAYEQYF. CDR3 sequence (DNA): TGTGCCAGCGGGATGGCCTACGAGCAGTACTTC. The rearrangement links TRBV2 to TRBJ2-5, with D unclear. The J call may not be correct, given that the DNA end is closer to TRBJ2-7. Germline CDR1 is SNHLY and CDR2 is FYNNEI. This CDR3 contains 11 residues.

This clone has only one observation. The chain links TRBV18 to TRBJ2-5; the D gene is possibly TRBD1 (6 bases). Trimming shortened V by 3 bases and J by 0 bases, and 11 bases separated the two germline ends. This CDR3 contains 15 residues. Germline CDR1 is KGHSH and CDR2 is LQKENI. The CDR3 region has the DNA TGTGCCAGCTCACCCCAAACAGGGAACCAAGAGACCCAGTACTTC. Protein: CASSPQTGNQETQYF.

The J gene is TRBJ1-2, the V gene TRBV27; TRBD1 might be the D (5 bases). The germline V gene has CDR1 MNHEY and CDR2 SMNVEV (reference sequence). The V end lost 8 bases, the J end lost 6 bases, and 10 bases lay between the germline ends. This CDR3 comprises 11 residues. This CDR3 is CASGGVNGYTF. The CDR3 DNA reads TGTGCCAGCGGAGGGGTAAATGGCTACACCTTC.

The rearrangement uses TRBV6-5 and TRBJ2-6; the D gene is possibly TRBD2 (5 bases). CDR3 length: 15 amino acids. V lost 3 bases and J 4 bases, leaving 10 bases between the germline ends. The germline V gene has CDR1 MNHEY and CDR2 SVGAGI. The CDR3 loop is CASSYRGSGANVLTF. The CDR3 DNA reads as TGTGCCAGCAGTTATCGAGGGTCCGGGGCCAACGTCCTGACTTTC.

This clone was counted between two and nine times. For the CDR3, the DNA is TGTGCCATCCACGGAAGGGAAAGAGAGACCCAGTACTTC. Amino acid sequence: CAIHGRERETQYF. The rearrangement joins TRBV7-9 to TRBJ2-5; D uncertain. The V and J ends lost 10 bases and 4 bases respectively, with 16 bases between them. The V gene's germline CDR1 is SEHNR and CDR2 FQNEAQ (reference sequence). The CDR3 has 13 residues.

The gene calls are TRBV19 and TRBJ2-5; D tentatively reads TRBD1 or TRBD2 (5 bases each). V was shortened by 6 bases and J by 7 bases, with 15 bases between the two germline ends. Germline lookup yields CDR1 LNHDA and CDR2 SQIVND (reference sequence). CDR3 length equals 13 residues. CDR3 in amino acids: CASSPGPGRTQYF. CDR3 DNA sequence: TGTGCCAGTAGCCCGGGGCCGGGAAGGACCCAGTACTTC.

The J gene is TRBJ2-1, the V gene TRBV7-8; a possible D gene is TRBD1 (6 bases). Germline assignment: CDR1 SGHVS and CDR2 FQNEAQ. V gave up 6 bases and J gave up 9 bases, with 9 bases separating them. CDR3 size: 11 residues. In nucleotides, the CDR3 is TGTGCCAGCAGTCAACAGGGTGAGCAGTTCTTC. Amino acid sequence: CASSQQGEQFF.

The V call is TRBV7-8, the J call TRBJ2-1; 8 nucleotides match TRBD1. Germline-derived CDR1 and CDR2 are SGHVS and FQNEAQ. The CDR3 covers 13 residues. V was pared by 6 bases and J by 8 bases, with 6 bases of the junction left unmatched. CDR3 sequence (DNA): TGTGCCAGCAGACAGGGGGGAAGAGATGAGCAGTTCTTC. Translating it yields CASRQGGRDEQFF.

V and J are TRBV2 and TRBJ1-1; 9 bases align to TRBD1. This CDR3 comprises 14 residues. The germline gives CDR1 SNHLY, CDR2 FYNNEI. V was pared by 6 bases and J by 1 base, with 3 bases of the junction left unmatched. CDR3 nucleotides: TGTGCCAGCAGCGCACAGGGGGCGAACACTGAAGCTTTCTTT. Protein: CASSAQGANTEAFF. Together with reference TRBV2 and TRBJ1-1, the CDR3 gives the full variable domain: EPEVTQTPSHQVTQMGQEVILRCVPISNHLYFYWYRQILGQKVEFLVSFYNNEISEKSEIFDDQFSVERPDGSNFTLKIRSTKLEDSAMYFCASSAQGANTEAFFGQGTRLTVV.

The rearrangement uses TRBV30 and TRBJ1-5; no clear D. The CDR3 is 13 amino acids. Per germline, CDR1 GTSNPN and CDR2 SVGIG (reference sequence). Trimming left V 0 bases short and J 6 bases short, with 9 bases between. CDR3 amino acids: CAWSVSGFQPQHF. The DNA of the CDR3 is TGTGCCTGGAGTGTTTCGGGTTTTCAGCCCCAGCATTTT.

V usage is TRBV2 and J usage is TRBJ1-1; D is unclear. CDR1 is SNHLY, CDR2 FYNNEI, per germline. The CDR3 extends over 13 amino acids. The V and J ends lost 11 bases and 3 bases respectively, with 16 bases between them. In DNA, the CDR3 is TGTGCCCTAAGCCCGTTTAGGGACACTGAAGCTTTCTTT. Translation gives CALSPFRDTEAFF.

The V call is TRBV6-5, the J call TRBJ1-1, with D tentatively TRBD1 (6 bases). V was clipped by 2 bases and J by 7 bases, with 11 bases between them. The germline CDR1 and CDR2 sequences are MNHEY and SVGAGI. The CDR3 consists of 13 residues. The CDR3 loop reads CASSYAGTNEAFF. The CDR3 DNA reads as TGTGCCAGCAGTTACGCCGGGACAAATGAAGCTTTCTTT.

This clone was seen a handful of times. The chain uses TRBV5-1 and TRBJ1-2; 9 nucleotides agree with TRBD1. The CDR3 sequence is 17 residues long. In germline, CDR1 is SGHRS, CDR2 YFSETQ. J was trimmed by 7 bases and V by 4 bases; bases with no gene match: 17. The DNA for the CDR3 is TGCGCCAGCAGCCAGAATCCGCCCGGACAGGGGTACTCTGGCTACACCTTC. It specifies CASSQNPPGQGYSGYTF.

This clone was counted only a few times. This chain connects TRBV7-8 to TRBJ1-5, with unresolved D. Germline CDR1 SGHVS, CDR2 FQNEAQ. CDR3 length: 14 residues. V was trimmed by 5 bases and J by 7 bases, leaving 15 bases between them. The DNA for the CDR3 is TGTGCCAGCAGCAAAGAGATGCTTCAGCAGCCCCAGCATTTT. Protein: CASSKEMLQQPQHF.

J is TRBJ1-4 and V is TRBV2; D remains unclear. Germline values: CDR1 SNHLY, CDR2 FYNNEI. Trimming took 2 bases from V and 8 from J, leaving 12 bases between them. The CDR3 covers 14 residues. The CDR3 spells CASSEKGSREKLFF. Written as DNA, the CDR3 is TGTGCCAGCAGTGAAAAGGGTTCGCGCGAAAAACTGTTTTTT.

J is TRBJ2-1 and V is TRBV28; D is perhaps TRBD1 (5 bases). Germline-derived CDR1 and CDR2 are MDHEN and SYDVKM. The CDR3 has 14 amino acids. Trimming left V 2 bases short and J 4 bases short, with 9 bases between. CDR3 nucleotides: TGTGCCAGCAGTTTACCAAGGGGATACAATGAGCAGTTCTTC. This gives the protein CASSLPRGYNEQFF.

The chain carries TRBV5-1 and TRBJ2-6, with D maybe TRBD1 (6 bases). The CDR3 extends over 17 amino acids. Germline-derived CDR1 and CDR2 are SGHRS and YFSETQ. V was cut by 4 bases and J by 0 bases, with 14 bases left in between. CDR3 nucleotides: TGCGCCAGCAGCCGGGACACGGGTTTCTCTGGGGCCAACGTCCTGACTTTC. It encodes CASSRDTGFSGANVLTF.

V gene TRBV5-1 combines with J gene TRBJ1-6; D gene ambiguous. V was pared by 6 bases and J by 7 bases, with 11 bases between. Germline V gives CDR1 SGHRS, CDR2 YFSETQ. The CDR3 extends over 13 amino acids. CDR3 sequence reads: CASKETQNSPLHF. The CDR3 region has the DNA TGCGCCAGCAAAGAGACACAGAATTCACCCCTCCACTTT.

The DNA of the CDR3 is TGTGCCAGCAGCTTATATGGTCAGGCCAATAACTATGGCTACACCTTC. Amino acid sequence: CASSLYGQANNYGYTF. V and J are TRBV7-8 and TRBJ1-2; D call uncertain. Trimming took off 2 bases at V and 1 base at J, with 14 bases between the two ends. The CDR3 contains 16 residues. CDR1 and CDR2 (germline): SGHVS, FQNEAQ.

This chain's CDR3 is CASSGWTGDLFYGYTF. CDR3 nucleotide sequence: TGTGCCAGCAGCGGCTGGACAGGGGACCTCTTCTATGGCTACACCTTC. The J gene is TRBJ1-2, the V gene TRBV9, with TRBD1 identical over 9 bases. Germline CDR1 SGDLS, CDR2 YYNGEE. The length of the CDR3 is 16 residues. After removal of 3 bases from V and 4 bases from J, the junction contained 10 bases not matched to a gene.

This clone was found a few times. The chain is built from TRBV7-9 and TRBJ2-1; D is unclear. CDR1 and CDR2 from the germline V gene are SEHNR and FQNEAQ (reference sequence). The V end lost 8 bases, the J end lost 5 bases, and 16 bases lay between the germline ends. The CDR3 is 14 residues long. CDR3 sequence reads: CASSTKLTHNEQFF. The CDR3 DNA sequence: TGTGCCAGCTCCACAAAGTTGACACACAATGAGCAGTTCTTC.

The chain recombines TRBV4-1 with TRBJ2-1; D unresolved. Trimming took 4 bases from V and 1 from J, leaving 8 bases between them. This CDR3 has 14 amino acids. In germline, CDR1 is MGHRA, CDR2 YSYEKL. CDR3 in DNA: TGCGCCAGCAGCCTGCCTCGGTCCTACAATGAGCAGTTCTTC. It translates to CASSLPRSYNEQFF.

The chain recombines TRBV7-9 with TRBJ2-4, with D perhaps matching TRBD1 (6 bases). The V gene lost 5 bases and the J gene lost 8 bases, with 13 bases spanning the gap. From germline, CDR1 is SEHNR and CDR2 FQNEAQ (reference sequence). The CDR3 totals 13 residues. CDR3 DNA sequence: TGTGCCAGCAGCGCGACAGGTGTAGACATTCAGTACTTC. Protein: CASSATGVDIQYF.

The chain links TRBV9 to TRBJ1-2; TRBD1 matches 7 bases. V dropped 3 bases and J dropped 7; count of bases not matched to a gene: 9. Looked up from germline, CDR1 is SGDLS and CDR2 is YYNGEE. This CDR3 contains 14 residues. CDR3 protein: CASSADRSLGGYTF. The CDR3 DNA sequence: TGTGCCAGCAGCGCGGACAGGTCGCTTGGTGGCTACACCTTC.

This rearrangement joins TRBV19 to TRBJ2-4; D gene uncertain. The CDR3 length is 20 residues. CDR1 LNHDA and CDR2 SQIVND come from the germline V gene (reference sequence). V lost 5 bases and J lost 0, with 26 bases in between. CDR3 sequence reads: CASSLRWRLTKTQAKNIQYF. In nucleotides, the CDR3 is TGTGCCAGTAGTCTACGGTGGCGACTTACAAAAACGCAAGCCAAAAACATTCAGTACTTC. The full variable domain, completed using reference TRBV19 and TRBJ2-4, is DGGITQSPKYLFRKEGQNVTLSCEQNLNHDAMYWYRQDPGQGLRLIYYSQIVNDFQKGDIAEGYSVSREKKESFPLTVTSAQKNPTAFYLCASSLRWRLTKTQAKNIQYFGAGTRLSVL.

This clone was seen only a few times. This chain joins TRBV12-2 and TRBJ1-2; TRBD1 is taken as the D call from the table, unchecked against the DNA. TRBV12-2 is flagged as a pseudogene. The CDR3 is 12 residues long. The CDR3 loop is CAGEGVGYGYTF. DNA for the CDR3: TGTGCAGGGGAAGGGGTGGGCTATGGCTACACCTTC.

J is TRBJ1-4 and V is TRBV5-6; D might be TRBD1 (5 bases). The CDR3 totals 15 residues. The V gene lost 6 bases and the J gene lost 2 bases, with 14 bases spanning the gap. Germline V gene data show CDR1 as SGHDT and CDR2 as YYEEEE. The CDR3 DNA reads TGTGCCAGCACGACAGTCGGGGTTACTAATGAAAAACTGTTTTTT. Translated: CASTTVGVTNEKLFF.